The 8 T cell receptor beta chains below come from one sample, sequenced in a study of identical twins. TCRdb recomputed calls from the 5' RACE reads with MiXCR, one row per CDR3 protein. The sample has about 530,000 distinct CDR3 sequences, 15% seen once. These data are also associated with another study on yellow fever vaccine responses in identical twins.

Material: CD4+ T cells sorted from blood. These receptors were obtained from a woman aged 18-35 years in good health.

This clonotype was detected only a few times. The chain carries TRBV29-1 and TRBJ2-2; TRBD1 agrees at 7 bases. Germline-derived CDR1 and CDR2 are SQVTM and ANQGSEA. CDR3 size: 13 residues. V shed 7 bases, J shed 2 bases, and the junction held 4 bases outside the gene matches. CDR3 sequence reads: CSGGTVNTGELFF. The CDR3 nucleotides read TGCAGCGGTGGGACAGTCAACACCGGGGAGCTGTTTTTT.

The chain couples TRBV12-5 to TRBJ2-2; D unresolved. CDR1 and CDR2 from the germline V gene are LGHNT and FRNRAP. The V end lost 0 bases, the J end lost 6 bases, and 14 bases lay between the germline ends. There are 16 residues in the CDR3. The CDR3 here is CASGLVLGMNSGELFF. CDR3 nucleotide sequence: TGTGCTAGTGGTTTGGTACTGGGGATGAATTCCGGGGAGCTGTTTTTT.

This clonotype was seen a few times. The rearrangement links TRBV5-1 to TRBJ1-1; TRBD1 might be the D (5 bases). The CDR3 extends over 13 amino acids. In germline, CDR1 is SGHRS, CDR2 YFSETQ. With 4 bases removed from V and 6 bases from J, the gap between germline ends came to 13 bases. The CDR3 loop is CASSPMGPAEAFF. CDR3 bases: TGCGCCAGCAGCCCCATGGGACCGGCTGAAGCTTTCTTT. Full variable domain (outside the CDR3, taken from reference TRBV5-1 and TRBJ1-1): KAGVTQTPRYLIKTRGQQVTLSCSPISGHRSVSWYQQTPGQGLQFLFEYFSETQRNKGNFPGRFSGRQFSNSRSEMNVSTLELGDSALYLCASSPMGPAEAFFGQGTRLTVV.

The V gene is TRBV11-2, the J gene TRBJ2-7; TRBD1 matches at 8 bases. Germline lookup yields CDR1 SGHAT and CDR2 FQNNGV. The length of the CDR3 is 17 residues. Germline trimming cut 4 bases from V and 0 bases from J; bases unmatched to any gene: 11. DNA of the CDR3: TGTGCCAGCAGCTACCGAGTAGGGACAGGCTACTCCTACGAGCAGTACGTC. Translation: CASSYRVGTGYSYEQYV.

The chain uses TRBV28 and TRBJ1-1, with a weak D call TRBD1 (5 bases). The CDR3 is 13 amino acids. Per germline, CDR1 MDHEN and CDR2 SYDVKM. Trimming removed 8 bases from V and 1 base from J, with 11 bases in between. CDR3 nucleotides: TGTGCCAGCGGGGGGTGGGGGAACACTGAAGCTTTCTTT. Residues: CASGGWGNTEAFF.

There are a few counts of this clonotype. The V call is TRBV11-3, the J call TRBJ2-1, with D unresolved. The CDR3 totals 11 residues. Looked up from germline, CDR1 is SGHNT and CDR2 is YENEEA. V was cut by 5 bases and J by 8 bases, with 7 bases left in between. CDR3 in amino acids: CASSVWYEQFF. As DNA, the CDR3 is TGTGCCAGCAGCGTATGGTATGAGCAGTTCTTC.

The CDR3: CAISESMTNNEQFF. The CDR3 DNA reads as TGTGCCATCAGTGAGTCGATGACAAACAATGAGCAGTTCTTC. The genes are TRBV10-3 and TRBJ2-1; D remains unclear. The V end was cut by 0 bases, the J end by 5 bases, with 8 bases between. The CDR3 has 14 amino acids. Germline V gene data show CDR1 as ENHRY and CDR2 as SYGVKD.

This clonotype was detected only once. The V gene is TRBV5-1, the J gene TRBJ2-7; 9 nucleotides agree with TRBD2. Per the germline V gene, CDR1 is SGHRS and CDR2 is YFSETQ. This CDR3 contains 14 residues. V dropped 2 bases and J dropped 5; count of bases not matched to a gene: 5. The CDR3 loop is CASSLGLASDEQYF. The DNA of the CDR3 is TGCGCCAGCAGCTTAGGACTAGCGTCCGACGAGCAGTACTTC.